Shown below are 29 T cell receptor beta chains from a single sample sequenced in a study of T cells in Graves' hyperthyroidism and ophthalmopathy (dated by TCRdb to between 2018 and 2020). The protocol used for the library was multiplex PCR. The sequencer listed for this sample is Illumina HiSeq 2000. TCR beta CDR3 regions were amplified from RNA transcripts. For the first round of RT-PCR on the TCR CDR3, the HTBI primer set was used together with the Qiagen OneStep RT-PCR kit. TCRdb reprocessed the public reads (quality trimming at Q25 with fastp, clone calling with MiXCR) and kept in-frame beta chains. Each CDR3 protein appears once, grouped with its most common genes and DNA. The sample has approximately 600,000 distinct CDR3 sequences on record, about 17% of them singletons. The top ten clones comprise 3.8% of the sample. The sample comprised blood. The receptors were gathered from a woman between 25 and 40 years old with Graves' hyperthyroidism.

This clonotype was detected many times. This chain connects TRBV28 to TRBJ2-1, with D perhaps assigned TRBD1 or TRBD2 (5 bases each). This CDR3 is 15 amino acids long. Germline assignment: CDR1 MDHEN and CDR2 SYDVKM. Trimming left V 11 bases short and J 5 bases short, with 22 bases between. In DNA form, the CDR3 reads TGTGCCGGCCGGGACGCAGAGAGACAAAACAATGAGCAGTTCTTC. This codes for CAGRDAERQNNEQFF.

Only a few counts were recorded for this clonotype. The V call is TRBV25-1, the J call TRBJ2-1, with D unclear. The germline V gene encodes CDR1 MGHDK and CDR2 SYGVNS. The CDR3 contains 14 residues. Trimming removed 3 bases at V and 4 bases at J, with 10 bases between. CDR3 sequence: CASSDSATYNEQFF. For the CDR3, the DNA is TGTGCCAGCAGTGATTCGGCGACGTACAATGAGCAGTTCTTC.

This clonotype was seen a few times. This chain connects TRBV12-3 or TRBV12-4 to TRBJ2-6; D is ambiguous. There are 15 residues in the CDR3. Trimming removed 5 bases at V and 0 bases at J, with 8 bases between. The CDR3 DNA sequence: TGTGCCAGCAGTCAACCGGGCTCTGGGGCCAACGTCCTGACTTTC. Residues: CASSQPGSGANVLTF.

This clonotype came up many times. The chain is built from TRBV7-2 and TRBJ2-7, with TRBD2 matching 9 bases. Germline V gene sequence: CDR1 SGHTA, CDR2 FQGNSA. V gave up 3 bases and J gave up 6 bases; unmatched junction bases: 9. This CDR3 has 15 residues. CDR3 DNA sequence: TGTGCCAGCAGCTTGGCGGGAGGGCCCTCGGCCGAGCAGTACTTC. Residues: CASSLAGGPSAEQYF.

This clonotype was seen at least ten times. The rearrangement links TRBV28 to TRBJ2-3; D gene unclear. The CDR3 sequence is 15 residues long. Germline lookup yields CDR1 MDHEN and CDR2 SYDVKM. V was trimmed by 3 bases and J by 2 bases, leaving 12 bases between them. The CDR3 bases are TGTGCCAGCAGTTTTCAAGAGGACCCCACAGATACGCAGTATTTT. Its translation: CASSFQEDPTDTQYF.

With respect to this clonotype: A single base separates this from a much larger clone, so it may be a read error. V gene TRBV18 combines with J gene TRBJ1-2; D unresolved. Germline V gene lookup returns CDR1 KGHSH and CDR2 LQKENI. The CDR3 runs to 14 residues. CDR3 sequence (DNA): TGTGCCAGCTCACCACCCTTATCTAACTATGGCTACATCTTC. Its translation: CASSPPLSNYGYIF.

The chain recombines TRBV5-6 with TRBJ1-3; D remains unclear. CDR3 length: 16 amino acids. The ends were cut back, 4 bases at V and 0 bases at J, with 14 bases in the middle. Germline assignment: CDR1 SGHDT and CDR2 YYEEEE. CDR3 sequence: CASSRDRLSSGNTIYF. For the CDR3, the DNA is TGTGCCAGCAGCCGGGATCGCTTGAGCTCTGGAAACACCATATATTTT.

The chain has TRBV20-1 and TRBJ1-2; no clear D. This CDR3 is 18 amino acids long. Looked up from germline, CDR1 is DFQATT and CDR2 is SNEGSKA (reference sequence). The DNA for the CDR3 is TGCAGCCCAGGTTCACTTACGACGGACCTCACTGAAATCTATGGCTACACCTTC. This gives the protein CSPGSLTTDLTEIYGYTF.

As to this clonotype: A much larger clone is a single base away; this may be a read error. The chain joins TRBV20-1 to TRBJ2-2; TRBD1 aligns across 7 bases. This CDR3 has 16 amino acids. Germline loops: CDR1 DFQATT, CDR2 SNEGSKA (reference sequence). With 0 bases clipped from V and 4 bases from J, the junction kept 8 bases outside the gene matches. DNA of the CDR3: TGCAGTGCTAGAGATGACAGGGTTGAATTCACCGGGGAGCTGTTTTTT. Amino acids: CSARDDRVEFTGELFF.

This clonotype was seen repeatedly, ten times or more. V gene TRBV30 combines with J gene TRBJ1-1; D remains ambiguous. The CDR3 length is 15 residues. CDR1 and CDR2 (germline): GTSNPN, SVGIG (reference sequence). Trimming cost V 0 bases and J 0 bases, with 11 bases left between them. CDR3 sequence (DNA): TGTGCCTGGAGTGTGATCGGTAGAATGAACACTGAAGCTTTCTTT. This encodes CAWSVIGRMNTEAFF. The full variable domain, with the rest looked up from reference TRBV30 and TRBJ1-1, is SQTIHQWPATLVQPVGSPLSLECTVEGTSNPNLYWYRQAAGRGLQLLFYSVGIGQISSEVPQNLSASRPQDRQFILSSKKLLLSDSGFYLCAWSVIGRMNTEAFFGQGTRLTVV.

V gene TRBV27 combines with J gene TRBJ2-1, with 14 bases aligning to TRBD2. Germline CDR1 is MNHEY and CDR2 is SMNVEV (reference sequence). J gave up 8 bases and V 6 bases, and 18 bases lay outside the gene matches. The CDR3 consists of 19 residues. Here the CDR3 reads CASRNIGTSGRTIRDEQFF. The CDR3 DNA sequence: TGTGCCAGCAGGAATATCGGGACTAGCGGGAGAACGATTAGGGATGAGCAGTTCTTC.

This clonotype was recorded many times. The chain employs TRBV11-2 and TRBJ2-1; 12 bases are a match to TRBD2. The V and J ends lost 5 bases and 0 bases, in that order; junction bases with no gene match: 14. Germline loops: CDR1 SGHAT, CDR2 FQNNGV. The CDR3 length is 20 residues. The CDR3: CASSPRLAGVGGSSYNEQFF. The CDR3 DNA follows: TGTGCCAGCAGCCCGAGACTAGCGGGAGTAGGGGGGAGCTCCTACAATGAGCAGTTCTTC.

A word on this clonotype: This may come from a read error, since a much larger clone is one base off. V gene TRBV2 combines with J gene TRBJ1-2; possible D gene TRBD1, 6 bases. This CDR3 region has 12 residues. Germline V lookup: CDR1 SNHLY, CDR2 FYNNEI. The CDR3 is CTSSVGGYGYTF. The DNA for the CDR3 is TGTACCAGCAGTGTAGGGGGGTATGGCTACACCTTC.

V gene TRBV7-8 combines with J gene TRBJ2-2; D possibly corresponds to TRBD1 (5 bases). Germline V gives CDR1 SGHVS, CDR2 FQNEAQ. V lost 1 base and J lost 6, with 9 bases in between. The CDR3 totals 14 residues. DNA for the CDR3: TGTGCCAGCAGCTTAGAAGCAGGGCCCGGGGAGCTGTTTTTT. Amino acids: CASSLEAGPGELFF. The entire variable domain, with the rest obtained from reference TRBV7-8 and TRBJ2-2, is as follows: GAGVSQSPRYKVAKRGQDVALRCDPISGHVSLFWYQQALGQGPEFLTYFQNEAQLDKSGLPSDRFFAERPEGSVSTLKIQRTQQEDSAVYLCASSLEAGPGELFFGEGSRLTVL.

The rearrangement links TRBV28 to TRBJ2-1; D is undetermined. The CDR3 has 16 residues. V was pared by 0 bases and J by 9 bases, with 18 bases between. Germline CDR1 reads MDHEN; CDR2 reads SYDVKM. The chain's CDR3 is CASSLWGAGLHGEQFF. The DNA for the CDR3 is TGTGCCAGCAGTTTATGGGGCGCCGGGCTTCACGGTGAGCAGTTCTTC.

Worth noting for this clonotype: Its ends do not fully match the called genes, so a read error is possible. The J gene is TRBJ1-2, the V gene TRBV6-2 or TRBV6-3; no reliable D call. Germline V CDR1 and CDR2: MNHEY, SVGEGT. The CDR3 sequence is 15 residues long. The CDR3 protein is CASSYVPPANYGCTF. The CDR3 bases are TGTGCCAGCAGTTACGTGCCTCCCGCTAACTATGGCTGCACCTTC.

Concerning this clonotype: Possible read error: a much larger clone is one base away. The chain carries TRBV28 and TRBJ1-1; tentative D call: TRBD1 (6 bases). The germline V and J ends were trimmed by 7 bases and 0 bases, with 9 bases remaining between them. The CDR3 loop spans 13 amino acids. Looked up from germline, CDR1 is MDHEN and CDR2 is SYDVKM. CDR3 DNA: TGTGCCAGCATCGACAGGATGAACACTGAAGCTTTCTTT. Its translation: CASIDRMNTEAFF.

Note on this clonotype: This could be a read error, since a much larger clone is one nucleotide away. The V and J genes are TRBV5-1 and TRBJ2-3, with unresolved D. The end of the DNA is better explained by TRBJ1-5, so the J call may be wrong. Germline loops: CDR1 SGHRS, CDR2 YFSETQ. This CDR3 is built from 13 residues. CDR3 sequence reads: CASSLEFTDTQHF. The CDR3, as DNA: TGCGCCAGCAGCTTGGAATTTACAGATACGCAGCATTTT.

This clonotype was detected ten times or more. This chain links TRBV20-1 with TRBJ2-5; 8 bases are shared with TRBD2. The ends lost 3 bases at V and 1 base at J; junction bases unmatched: 10. Germline CDR1 DFQATT, CDR2 SNEGSKA (reference sequence). The CDR3 runs 16 residues. The CDR3 coding sequence is TGCAGTGCTAGTATTCAAGCGGGAGCACTCCAAGAGACCCAGTACTTC. This gives the protein CSASIQAGALQETQYF.

This clonotype occurred a few times. The V gene is TRBV29-1, the J gene TRBJ1-1; D unresolved. Germline loops: CDR1 SQVTM, CDR2 ANQGSEA. This CDR3 region has 12 residues. For the CDR3, the DNA is TGCAGTGCGGGGATGGCGGGCACTGAAGCTTTCTTT. It encodes CSAGMAGTEAFF.

This chain joins TRBV14 and TRBJ2-7; TRBD1 might be the D (5 bases). There are 15 residues in the CDR3. V was shortened by 0 bases and J by 3 bases, with 12 bases between the two germline ends. CDR1 is SGHDN and CDR2 is FVKESK in the germline V gene. CDR3 coding DNA: TGTGCCAGCAGCCAAGATACGTGGGGCGACTACGAGCAGTACTTC. Translation gives CASSQDTWGDYEQYF.

This clonotype was recorded at least ten times. The CDR3 protein is CASSPHSNYGYTF. The CDR3 DNA follows: TGTGCCAGCAGTCCTCACAGTAACTATGGCTACACCTTC. This chain connects TRBV28 to TRBJ1-2; D is undetermined. In germline, CDR1 is MDHEN, CDR2 SYDVKM. The V end was cut by 5 bases, the J end by 1 base, with 8 bases between. The CDR3 loop spans 13 amino acids.

The sample holds many counts of this clonotype. The rearrangement joins TRBV27 to TRBJ1-2, with D possibly matching TRBD1 (6 bases). Trimming took off 1 base at V and 5 bases at J, with 23 bases between the two ends. Germline CDR1 MNHEY, CDR2 SMNVEV (reference sequence). This CDR3 comprises 18 residues. This chain's CDR3 is CASSLFSTGAGNAYGYTF. The CDR3 DNA sequence: TGTGCCAGCAGTTTATTCAGTACGGGGGCCGGAAACGCTTATGGCTACACCTTC.

V gene TRBV3-1 combines with J gene TRBJ2-2; D may be TRBD2 (6 bases). The V gene's germline CDR1 is LGHDT and CDR2 YNNKEL (reference sequence). There are 14 residues in the CDR3. V was trimmed by 2 bases and J by 7 bases, leaving 11 bases between them. CDR3 residues: CASSQYRLGGELFF. DNA for the CDR3: TGTGCCAGCAGCCAATACCGACTAGGCGGGGAGCTGTTTTTT.

This clonotype was seen at least ten times. V is TRBV2 and J is TRBJ1-5; D is undetermined. The CDR3 loop spans 14 amino acids. V gave up 5 bases and J gave up 0 bases, with 8 bases separating them. Germline-derived CDR1 and CDR2 are SNHLY and FYNNEI. CDR3 in amino acids: CASSHVYSNQPQHF. The CDR3 nucleotides are TGTGCCAGCAGTCATGTTTATAGCAATCAGCCCCAGCATTTT.

This clonotype was counted only a few times. The rearrangement links TRBV7-9 to TRBJ1-4; D remains ambiguous. The CDR3 has 14 residues. V dropped 4 bases and J dropped 6 bases, with 12 bases sitting between them. From germline, CDR1 is SEHNR and CDR2 FQNEAQ (reference sequence). CDR3 nucleotides: TGTGCCAGCAGCTCAACATCCCTCTATGAAAAACTGTTTTTT. Translation gives CASSSTSLYEKLFF. The full variable domain, in which reference TRBV7-9 and TRBJ1-4 provide the parts outside the CDR3, is DTGVSQNPRHKITKRGQNVTFRCDPISEHNRLYWYRQTLGQGPEFLTYFQNEAQLEKSRLLSDRFSAERPKGSFSTLEIQRTEQGDSAMYLCASSSTSLYEKLFFGSGTQLSVL.

Ten or more counts support this clonotype. The V gene is TRBV30, the J gene TRBJ1-4; TRBD1 aligns across 7 bases. J gave up 5 bases and V 4 bases, and 7 bases lay outside the gene matches. The CDR3 spans 14 residues. CDR1 is GTSNPN and CDR2 is SVGIG in the germline V gene (reference sequence). The CDR3 spells CAWTAGQPNEKLFF. CDR3 coding DNA: TGTGCCTGGACCGCGGGACAGCCAAATGAAAAACTGTTTTTT.

The genes are TRBV24-1 and TRBJ2-1; 12 positions match TRBD2. Unmatched junction bases numbered 13, after V lost 3 bases and J lost 2 bases. The CDR3 contains 20 residues. CDR1 is KGHDR, CDR2 SFDVKD, per germline. CDR3 in amino acids: CATSDSTSGRQQLAYNEQFF. In nucleotides, the CDR3 is TGTGCCACCAGTGATAGTACTAGCGGGAGGCAGCAGCTCGCCTACAATGAGCAGTTCTTC.

This chain connects TRBV19 to TRBJ1-5, with D unresolved. The CDR3 extends over 13 amino acids. CDR1 and CDR2 from the germline V gene are LNHDA and SQIVND (reference sequence). V was cut by 7 bases and J by 3 bases, with 10 bases left in between. This CDR3 is CASTPVLNQPQHF. Here the CDR3 DNA reads TGTGCCAGTACCCCGGTTCTCAATCAGCCCCAGCATTTT.